The TCR beta chain under discussion was sequenced for a study of Ad26.COV2.S vaccination and SARS-CoV-2 variants (dated by TCRdb to the early 2020s). General notes on the study: TCRbeta repertoire sequencing served as the tool for gauging how specific and how broad the SARS-CoV-2-reactive T cell receptors were following Ad26.COV2.S vaccination. The TCR-sequenced set comprised approximately 30 samples: some 20 Ad26.COV2.S vaccine recipients, 5 placebo recipients and 8 SARS-CoV-2 convalescent individuals.

The CDR3 contains 12 residues, cysteine and phenylalanine counted. Just CDR3 DNA is preserved here, 36 bases in frame from base 1. The CDR1 and CDR2 encoded by the germline V gene are KGHDR and SFDVKD. V is cut by 5 bases and J by 4 bases, and the space between the germline ends is 4 bases. The immunoSEQ Assay was the method used to sequence TCRbeta CDR3 regions. After extraction, genomic DNA underwent amplification by bias-controlled multiplex PCR, followed by high-throughput sequencing. The authors processed their data as follows. To quantify the absolute abundance of every unique TCRbeta CDR3 region, sequences were collapsed and filtered. Usable DNA was measured by amplifying reference genes present in all nucleated cells, and TCRbeta template counts were normalized to that usable DNA to estimate T cell fraction. Repertoire TCRs were annotated as SARS-CoV-2-specific by exact matching of V gene, CDR3 amino acid sequence and J gene to a known reactive TCR set. The reference SARS-CoV-2 TCR set was derived from MIRA and filtered for enrichment in COVID-19-positive ImmuneCODE repertoires, a step that removed public or cross-reactive TCRs. Based on the MIRA antigens, annotated TCRs were further analysed at the level of specific ORF or position within ORF. Breadth was defined as the number of annotated unique rearrangements divided by the total number of unique productive rearrangements, and depth was defined as the summed frequency of the annotated unique rearrangements. Group comparisons of TCR breadth used two-sided Wilcoxon rank-sum tests. TCRdb took over this immuneACCESS table, retaining in-frame rearrangements with V and J assigned. Such tables are incomplete; in checked studies, under half of the missing clones stem from an unresolved V gene, and the remainder is unexplained. V, J and clone size are those of that table, while D and trimming were read from the DNA. This sample gives just over 350,000 clones in total; around 90% of them show up just once. Clones ranked in the top ten supply around 4% of the sample.

Interpreted using the paper, the time point label stands for: individuals recovered from natural SARS-CoV-2 infection. General findings and caveats noted by the study authors: Compared with placebo recipients, Ad26.COV2.S recipients showed higher spike-specific TCR breadth (P = 0.0014). The authors noted that total T cell responses may have been underestimated by the TCR breadth and depth analyses. After vaccination, spike-specific CD8+ and CD4+ T cell responses were reported to show substantial breadth. Non-spike TCR breadth was comparable between vaccine and placebo recipients, consistent with the vaccine containing only spike.

With respect to this clone: Its antigen specificity is not known. Per-nucleotide qualities are absent, and no much larger clonotype sits a single base away.

Material: peripheral blood, obtained after recovery from COVID-19. The source is a human donor who had recovered from COVID-19. This sequence uses TRBV24-1 and TRBJ2-2; the D gene lacks a confident call. The DNA is TGTGCCACCAGTGCGACCACCGGGGAGCTGTTTTTT. Translated, this gives CATSATTGELFF.